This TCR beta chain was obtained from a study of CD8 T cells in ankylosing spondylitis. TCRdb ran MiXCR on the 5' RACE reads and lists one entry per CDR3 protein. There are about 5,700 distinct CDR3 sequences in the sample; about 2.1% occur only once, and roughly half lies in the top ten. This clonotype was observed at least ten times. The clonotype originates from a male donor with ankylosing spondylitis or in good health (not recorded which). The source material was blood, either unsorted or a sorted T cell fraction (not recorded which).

The CDR3, as DNA: TGTGCCAGCAGCGTGACTAGCGGTCACAATGAGCAGTTCTTC. Translating gives CASSVTSGHNEQFF. The chain joins TRBV9 to TRBJ2-1; 9 bases match TRBD2. Looked up from germline, CDR1 is SGDLS and CDR2 is YYNGEE. V shed 2 bases and J 5 bases; nucleotides not matched to a gene: 2. This CDR3 is built from 14 residues.